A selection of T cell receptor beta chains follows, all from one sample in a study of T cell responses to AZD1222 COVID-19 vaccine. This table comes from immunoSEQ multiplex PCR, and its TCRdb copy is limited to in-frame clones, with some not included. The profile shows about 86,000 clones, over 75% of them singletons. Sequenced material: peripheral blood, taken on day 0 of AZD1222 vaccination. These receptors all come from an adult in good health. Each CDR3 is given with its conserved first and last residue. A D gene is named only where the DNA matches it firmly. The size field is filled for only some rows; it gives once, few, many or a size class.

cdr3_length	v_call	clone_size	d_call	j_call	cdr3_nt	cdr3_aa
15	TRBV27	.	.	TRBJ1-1	TGTGCCAGCAGTTTATCCTGGGACAAAGTCGGTGAAGCTTTCTTT	CASSLSWDKVGEAFF
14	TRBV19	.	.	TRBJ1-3	TGTGCCAGTCGCAGATCCGGGACTGGAAACACCATATATTTT	CASRRSGTGNTIYF
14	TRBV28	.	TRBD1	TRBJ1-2	TGTGCCAGCAGTTTACCGGGACAGAACTATGGCTACACCTTC	CASSLPGQNYGYTF
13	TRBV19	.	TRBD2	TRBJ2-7	TGTGCCTCGGGGGGGACTACCGCCTACGAGCAGTACTTC	CASGGTTAYEQYF
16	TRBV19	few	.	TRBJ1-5	TGTGCCAGTAGTATAGGTTCAGGGCGGTATTATCAGCCCCAGCATTTT	CASSIGSGRYYQPQHF
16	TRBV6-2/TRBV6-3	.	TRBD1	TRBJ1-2	TGTGCCAGCAGTTACACCTCTCCGGACAGGCTCTATGGCTACACCTTC	CASSYTSPDRLYGYTF
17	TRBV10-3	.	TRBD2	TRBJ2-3	TGTGCCATCAGCGGCCCCTTCCCAGCGGGAGTTGAAGATACGCAGTATTTT	CAISGPFPAGVEDTQYF
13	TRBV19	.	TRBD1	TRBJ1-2	TGTGCCAGTGGTGCGACAGGGGCTTATGGCTACACCTTC	CASGATGAYGYTF
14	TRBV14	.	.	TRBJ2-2	TGTGCCAGCAGGCAACATACAGGGACCGGGGAGCTGTTTTTT	CASRQHTGTGELFF
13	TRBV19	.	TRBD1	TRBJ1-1	TGTGCCAGTAGTGTTCAGGGGGTCACTGAAGCTTTCTTT	CASSVQGVTEAFF
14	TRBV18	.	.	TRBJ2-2	TGTGCCAGCTCAACGGGACCATTCACCGGGGAGCTGTTTTTT	CASSTGPFTGELFF
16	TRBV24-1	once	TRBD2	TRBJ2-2	TGTGCCACCAGTGATCCGGTACTAGCGGGAGTGGGGGAGCTGTTTTTT	CATSDPVLAGVGELFF
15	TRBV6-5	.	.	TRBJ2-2	TGTGCCAGCAGTTACAGCGACGCGAACACCGGGGAGCTGTTTTTT	CASSYSDANTGELFF
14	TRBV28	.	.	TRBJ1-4	TGTGCCAGCGGTTTGGGGGGCCGAAATGAAAAACTGTTTTTT	CASGLGGRNEKLFF
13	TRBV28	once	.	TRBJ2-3	TGTGCCAGCAGTTTAACCAGCACAGATACGCAGTATTTT	CASSLTSTDTQYF
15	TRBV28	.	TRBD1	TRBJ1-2	TGTGCCAGCAGATTAGATCGGGACAGGGCGGATGGCTACACCTTC	CASRLDRDRADGYTF
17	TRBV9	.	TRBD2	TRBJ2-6	TGTGCCAGCAGCGTAGATGGCGGGAGCTCTGGGGCCAACGTCCTGACTTTC	CASSVDGGSSGANVLTF
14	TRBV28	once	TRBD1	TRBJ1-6	TGTGCCAGCAGTTTGGGGACAGAGAATTCACCCCTCCACTTT	CASSLGTENSPLHF
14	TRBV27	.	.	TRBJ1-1	TGTGCCAGCAGAAAGACAGGATTAAACACTGAAGCTTTCTTT	CASRKTGLNTEAFF
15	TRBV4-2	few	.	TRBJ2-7	TGTGCCAGCAGCCTCCTAGAAGATTCTCCCTACGAGCAGTACTTC	CASSLLEDSPYEQYF
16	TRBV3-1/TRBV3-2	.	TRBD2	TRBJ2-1	TGTGCCAGCAGCCAACATACTAGCGGGAGGGACAATGAGCAGTTCTTC	CASSQHTSGRDNEQFF
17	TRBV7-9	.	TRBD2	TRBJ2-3	TGTGCCAGCAGCACACTAGCGGGAGGGCCTAGGGCAGATACGCAGTATTTT	CASSTLAGGPRADTQYF
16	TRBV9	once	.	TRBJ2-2	TGTGCCAGCAGCGTAGAGGTGGGGATGGGCACCGGGGAGCTGTTTTTT	CASSVEVGMGTGELFF
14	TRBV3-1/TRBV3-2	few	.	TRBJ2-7	TGTGCCAGCAGCCAATGGATTAGGTCATACGAGCAGTACTTC	CASSQWIRSYEQYF
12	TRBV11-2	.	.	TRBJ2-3	TGTGCCAGCAGCTCTCGGGGGGATACGCAGTATTTT	CASSSRGDTQYF
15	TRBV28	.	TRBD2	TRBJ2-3	TGTGCCAGCAGTTTGGGGGGGGGTAGCACAGATACGCAGTATTTT	CASSLGGGSTDTQYF
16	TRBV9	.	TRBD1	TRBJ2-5	TGTGCCAGCAGCGTAGAACAGGGGGCAAGGAGGGAGACCCAGTACTTC	CASSVEQGARRETQYF
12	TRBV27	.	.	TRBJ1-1	TGTGCCAGCAGTTTACCCGGGACTGAAGCTTTCTTT	CASSLPGTEAFF
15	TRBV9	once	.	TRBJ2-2	TGTGCCAGCAGCGTAGGGGGAGGAAACACCGGGGAGCTGTTTTTT	CASSVGGGNTGELFF
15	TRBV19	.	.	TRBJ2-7	TGTGCCAGTAGTATTCTGGGCAGGGACACCTACGAGCAGTACTTC	CASSILGRDTYEQYF
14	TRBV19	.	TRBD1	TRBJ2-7	TGTGCCAGTAGTATCTCGGGACAGGGTCACGAGCAGTACTTC	CASSISGQGHEQYF